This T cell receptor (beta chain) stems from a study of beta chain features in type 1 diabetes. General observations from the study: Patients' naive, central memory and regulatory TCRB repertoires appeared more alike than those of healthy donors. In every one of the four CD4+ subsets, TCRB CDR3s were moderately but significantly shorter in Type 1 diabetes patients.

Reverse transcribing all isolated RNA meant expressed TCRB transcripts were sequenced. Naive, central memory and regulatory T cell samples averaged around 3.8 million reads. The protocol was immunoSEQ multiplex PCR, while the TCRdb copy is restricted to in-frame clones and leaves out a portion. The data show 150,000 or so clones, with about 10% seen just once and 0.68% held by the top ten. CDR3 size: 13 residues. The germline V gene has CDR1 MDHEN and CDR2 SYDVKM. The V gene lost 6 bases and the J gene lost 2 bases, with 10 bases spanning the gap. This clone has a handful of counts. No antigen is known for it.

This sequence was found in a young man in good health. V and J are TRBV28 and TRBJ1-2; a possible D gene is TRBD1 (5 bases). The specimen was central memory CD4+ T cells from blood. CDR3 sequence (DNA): TGTGCCAGCAGATCTCCAGGGAACTATGGCTACACCTTC. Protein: CASRSPGNYGYTF.